Each of the 30 T cell receptor beta chains below was sequenced from the same sample in a study of cytomegalovirus exposure and HLA in healthy donors. PCR primers comprised 60 Vbeta and 13 Jbeta primers. Method: immunoSEQ multiplex PCR; TCRdb's copy keeps in-frame clones and lacks some. The profile shows about 160,000 clones, around 80% of them singletons. The sample taken for sequencing was PBMCs. Receptors were obtained from a middle-aged man in good health and CMV-seronegative.

On this clone itself: One end of the junction fails to match germline, which may point to a read error. The chain combines TRBV19 with TRBJ2-4; D possibly corresponds to TRBD1 (5 bases). This CDR3 has 12 residues. Germline V lookup: CDR1 LNHDA, CDR2 SQIVND (reference sequence). CDR3 bases: TGTGCCAGTAGGACAGTGGAAAACAGTCAGTACTTC. Its translation is CASRTVENSQYF.

The chain couples TRBV15 to TRBJ2-5; D is unresolved. This CDR3 has 15 residues. CDR1 and CDR2 (germline): LNHNV, YYDKDF (reference sequence). Trimming pared 1 base from V and 5 bases from J, leaving 14 bases between. The CDR3 nucleotides are TGTGCCACCAGCAGAGCCCGAGAGCGCGTTGAGACCCAGTACTTC. Amino acids: CATSRARERVETQYF.

This clone was detected only a few times. The gene calls are TRBV15 and TRBJ2-1; D perhaps matches TRBD1 (6 bases). The CDR3 is made up of 15 amino acids. Germline lookup yields CDR1 LNHNV and CDR2 YYDKDF (reference sequence). V was pared by 5 bases and J by 10 bases, with 21 bases between. This CDR3 is CATSPRQAPGWEQFF. The CDR3 bases are TGTGCCACCAGCCCTCGACAGGCGCCTGGATGGGAGCAGTTCTTC.

The rearrangement joins TRBV7-9 to TRBJ1-1, with D hard to call. CDR1 SEHNR and CDR2 FQNEAQ come from the germline V gene (reference sequence). V gave up 1 base and J gave up 1 base, with 7 bases separating them. This CDR3 spans 14 amino acids. The DNA of the CDR3 is TGTGCCAGCAGCTTAGTAGCGGCGAACACTGAAGCTTTCTTT. Amino acid sequence: CASSLVAANTEAFF.

V and J are TRBV6-1 and TRBJ1-5, with D possibly matching TRBD1 (5 bases). CDR3 length: 15 residues. V dropped 5 bases and J dropped 3 bases, with 14 bases sitting between them. CDR1 is MNHNS, CDR2 SASEGT, per germline. In DNA, the CDR3 is TGTGCCAGCAGTCCAGGACAATACTCCAATCAGCCCCAGCATTTT. It yields the protein CASSPGQYSNQPQHF.

The genes are TRBV25-1 and TRBJ2-5; D might be TRBD1 (5 bases). TRBJ2-7 explains the end of the DNA better; the J call may be wrong. The CDR3 contains 14 residues. The germline V gene encodes CDR1 MGHDK and CDR2 SYGVNS. The CDR3 loop reads CASSEFSGWHEQYF. CDR3 in DNA: TGTGCCAGCAGTGAATTTTCAGGGTGGCACGAGCAGTACTTC.

On this clone itself: In the same sample, other DNA sequences code for this CDR3. The chain couples TRBV6-6 to TRBJ2-7; tentatively, D is TRBD1 (6 bases). Trimming left V 2 bases short and J 3 bases short, with 17 bases between. The CDR3 sequence is 16 residues long. Looked up from germline, CDR1 is MNHNY and CDR2 is SVGAGI (reference sequence). CDR3 nucleotides: TGTGCCAGCAGTTACCCTCTATCGCAGGGACACTACGAGCAGTACTTC. Its protein product is CASSYPLSQGHYEQYF.

This clone was picked up a small number of times. This chain connects TRBV6-6 to TRBJ2-1; 7 bases agree with TRBD2. This CDR3 contains 12 residues. After removal of 8 bases from V and 9 bases from J, the junction contained 7 bases not matched to a gene. Per the germline V gene, CDR1 is MNHNY and CDR2 is SVGAGI (reference sequence). This CDR3 reads CASGGGVSEQFF. CDR3 nucleotides: TGTGCCAGCGGGGGAGGGGTCAGTGAGCAGTTCTTC.

The V call is TRBV9, the J call TRBJ2-1; no clear D gene. CDR1 is SGDLS, CDR2 YYNGEE, per germline. The CDR3 covers 15 residues. The V end was cut by 0 bases, the J end by 7 bases, with 14 bases between. In DNA, the CDR3 is TGTGCCAGCAGCGTAGCTCTCGCTAGTATGAATGAGCAGTTCTTC. Protein sequence: CASSVALASMNEQFF.

The chain links TRBV19 to TRBJ1-2; D is perhaps TRBD1 (6 bases). Germline V lookup: CDR1 LNHDA, CDR2 SQIVND (reference sequence). This CDR3 is 13 amino acids long. Trimming shortened V by 9 bases and J by 8 bases, and 19 bases separated the two germline ends. CDR3 DNA sequence: TGTGCCAGCAACCCCAACCAGGGGTCGGGCTACACCTTC. This encodes CASNPNQGSGYTF.

The J gene is TRBJ1-1, the V gene TRBV7-2; D gene unclear. CDR3 length: 13 residues. In germline, CDR1 is SGHTA, CDR2 FQGNSA. V lost 11 bases and J 4 bases, leaving 17 bases between the germline ends. This chain's CDR3 is CASSPGSGTEAFF. DNA of the CDR3: TGTGCCTCCAGCCCCGGGAGCGGCACTGAAGCTTTCTTT.

The chain is built from TRBV5-4 and TRBJ2-7, with TRBD2 matching 8 bases. The J segment lost 0 bases and the V segment lost 3 bases, leaving 5 bases of the junction unmatched. Germline V gene lookup returns CDR1 SGHNT and CDR2 YYREEE (reference sequence). The CDR3 contains 15 residues. CDR3 nucleotides: TGTGCCAGCAGCTCGAAGCGGGAGAACTCCTACGAGCAGTACTTC. Amino acids: CASSSKRENSYEQYF.

Regarding this clone: An end of the junction does not agree with germline; a read error may underlie this. The chain combines TRBV9 with TRBJ2-4, with D maybe TRBD1 (5 bases). Looked up from germline, CDR1 is SGDLS and CDR2 is YYNGEE. The CDR3 consists of 15 residues. The CDR3: CASSVATAPGQIQYF. As DNA, the CDR3 is TGTGCCAGCAGCGTAGCTACGGCCCCCGGACAAATTCAATACTTC. Looking up the rest from reference TRBV9 and TRBJ2-4 gives the full variable domain: DSGVTQTPKHLITATGQRVTLRCSPRSGDLSVYWYQQSLDQGLQFLIQYYNGEERAKGNILERFSAQQFPDLHSELNLSSLELGDSALYFCASSVATAPGQIQYFGAGTRLSVL.

The chain links TRBV28 to TRBJ2-3; the D gene is possibly TRBD2 (6 bases). The germline V gene has CDR1 MDHEN and CDR2 SYDVKM. This CDR3 has 15 amino acids. Trimming removed 5 bases from V and 3 bases from J, with 15 bases in between. CDR3 region: CASSPGVGGTDTQYF. The DNA for the CDR3 is TGTGCCAGCAGTCCTGGGGTCGGAGGGACAGATACGCAGTATTTT.

The rearrangement uses TRBV7-2 and TRBJ2-3, with 12 positions matching TRBD2. The J segment lost 2 bases and the V segment lost 2 bases, leaving 2 bases of the junction unmatched. Germline V gene data show CDR1 as SGHTA and CDR2 as FQGNSA. CDR3 length: 16 residues. CDR3 sequence (DNA): TGTGCCAGCAGCTTAAGGACTAGCGGGACCACAGATACGCAGTATTTT. Its translation is CASSLRTSGTTDTQYF.

The chain is built from TRBV6-6 and TRBJ2-5; TRBD1 aligns across 10 bases. This CDR3 is built from 16 residues. CDR1 MNHNY and CDR2 SVGAGI come from the germline V gene (reference sequence). The V gene end was trimmed by 6 bases and the J gene end by 5 bases; junction bases not matched to a gene: 12. In DNA form, the CDR3 reads TGTGCCAGCAGCTACCCCCCGGACAGGGGGTTTGAGACCCAGTACTTC. Protein sequence: CASSYPPDRGFETQYF.

V is TRBV13 and J is TRBJ1-3; weak D call: TRBD1 (5 bases). Germline V gene data show CDR1 as PRHDT and CDR2 as FYEKMQ (reference sequence). Deletions cut 4 bases from V and 0 bases from J, with 10 bases between. The CDR3 runs to 15 residues. CDR3 coding DNA: TGTGCCAGCAGCTCGTCAGGGCTCTCTGGAAACACCATATATTTT. The encoded protein is CASSSSGLSGNTIYF.

The CDR3: CASSQDRGETQYF. CDR3 nucleotide sequence: TGCGCCAGCAGCCAAGATCGAGGAGAGACCCAGTACTTC. V usage is TRBV4-1 and J usage is TRBJ2-5; D not certain. CDR3 length equals 13 residues. The V end lost 0 bases, the J end lost 4 bases, and 6 bases lay between the germline ends. In germline, CDR1 is MGHRA, CDR2 YSYEKL.

The chain joins TRBV4-1 to TRBJ2-1, with 11 bases matching TRBD2. CDR3 length: 15 residues. Trimming at V came to 3 bases and at J to 5 bases, leaving 3 bases not matched to a gene. CDR1 MGHRA and CDR2 YSYEKL come from the germline V gene. CDR3 residues: CASSHGLAGNNEQFF. The CDR3 nucleotides are TGCGCCAGCAGCCACGGACTAGCGGGCAACAATGAGCAGTTCTTC.

The J gene is TRBJ2-3, the V gene TRBV19; D may be TRBD2 (5 bases). This CDR3 spans 15 amino acids. The V gene's germline CDR1 is LNHDA and CDR2 SQIVND (reference sequence). The V end lost 4 bases, the J end lost 3 bases, and 14 bases lay between the germline ends. CDR3 region: CASSTSSTITDTQYF. The CDR3 nucleotides are TGTGCCAGTAGTACTTCCTCGACTATTACAGATACGCAGTATTTT.

This clone was detected a few times. The same CDR3 arises from other DNA sequences in this sample as well. V usage is TRBV28 and J usage is TRBJ1-2; possibly TRBD1 for D (5 bases). This CDR3 is built from 12 residues. Trimming cost V 4 bases and J 2 bases, with 5 bases left between them. CDR1 is MDHEN and CDR2 is SYDVKM in the germline V gene. The CDR3 bases are TGTGCCAGCAGTTCAGGGAACTATGGCTACACCTTC. Its translation is CASSSGNYGYTF.

The chain couples TRBV29-1 to TRBJ2-1; 10 bases fit TRBD2. Germline lookup yields CDR1 SQVTM and CDR2 ANQGSEA. The CDR3 is 15 amino acids. The V and J ends lost 6 bases and 6 bases, in that order; junction bases with no gene match: 11. CDR3 DNA: TGCAGCGTCCGTCCCCTAGCGGGAGTAGTCAATGAGCAGTTCTTC. Protein product: CSVRPLAGVVNEQFF.

J is TRBJ2-2 and V is TRBV9; 12 bases are shared with TRBD2. The CDR3 has 17 residues. Germline V gene data show CDR1 as SGDLS and CDR2 as YYNGEE. V lost 3 bases, J lost 1 base, and 4 bases stayed unmatched. CDR3 coding DNA: TGTGCCAGCAGCGGCGGACTAGCGGGGCGGAACACCGGGGAGCTGTTTTTT. Translation gives CASSGGLAGRNTGELFF.

V is TRBV29-1 and J is TRBJ2-5; D possibly corresponds to TRBD2 (5 bases). CDR3 length equals 12 residues. Germline V gene data show CDR1 as SQVTM and CDR2 as ANQGSEA. Trimming pared 5 bases from V and 5 bases from J, leaving 12 bases between. The CDR3 bases are TGCAGCGTTCGCGACTCGGGGGAGACCCAGTACTTC. Protein product: CSVRDSGETQYF. Drawing the rest from reference TRBV29-1 and TRBJ2-5, the complete variable domain is SAVISQKPSRDICQRGTSLTIQCQVDSQVTMMFWYRQQPGQSLTLIATANQGSEATYESGFVIDKFPISRPNLTFSTLTVSNMSPEDSSIYLCSVRDSGETQYFGPGTRLLVL.

CDR3 sequence (DNA): TGTGCCAGCAGCCAGGGTCTCATTAACACCGGGGAGCTGTTTTTT. Encoded protein: CASSQGLINTGELFF. This chain joins TRBV11-1 and TRBJ2-2; TRBD1 might be the D (5 bases). Trimming took 5 bases from V and 2 from J, leaving 12 bases between them. Germline CDR1 and CDR2: SGHAT and FQDESV (reference sequence). The CDR3 is 15 residues long. Full variable domain (outside the CDR3, taken from reference TRBV11-1 and TRBJ2-2): EAEVAQSPRYKITEKSQAVAFWCDPISGHATLYWYRQILGQGPELLVQFQDESVVDDSQLPKDRFSAERLKGVDSTLKIQPAELGDSAMYLCASSQGLINTGELFFGEGSRLTVL.

This rearrangement joins TRBV7-8 to TRBJ2-1, with a weak D call TRBD2 (5 bases). V was pared by 2 bases and J by 1 base, with 9 bases between. Germline loops: CDR1 SGHVS, CDR2 FQNEAQ. The CDR3 length is 15 residues. The CDR3 coding sequence is TGTGCCAGCAGCTTACGAACGGGGTCCTACAATGAGCAGTTCTTC. It codes for CASSLRTGSYNEQFF.

The chain joins TRBV7-5 to TRBJ1-2; the table gives TRBD1 as D, unverified against the DNA. TRBV7-5 is a pseudogene. The CDR3 length is 13 residues. The CDR3 sequence: CARSPTQGCGYTF. The CDR3 bases are TGTGCCAGAAGCCCAACTCAGGGGTGTGGCTACACCTTC.

The chain combines TRBV14 with TRBJ1-2; D not certain. There are 13 residues in the CDR3. The germline gives CDR1 SGHDN, CDR2 FVKESK. V was trimmed by 2 bases and J by 4 bases, leaving 8 bases between them. The CDR3 DNA reads TGTGCCAGCAGCCAATCGGTGTCCTATGGCTACACCTTC. Amino acid sequence: CASSQSVSYGYTF.

This chain connects TRBV5-5 to TRBJ2-5, with D maybe TRBD1 (5 bases). The better agreement between TRBJ2-7 and the DNA end casts doubt on the J call. The CDR3 length is 14 residues. Germline assignment: CDR1 SGHKS and CDR2 YYEKEE (reference sequence). The CDR3 is CASSPRGRAYEQYF. CDR3 nucleotide sequence: TGTGCCAGCAGCCCAAGGGGCAGGGCCTACGAGCAGTACTTC.

The chain couples TRBV7-2 to TRBJ2-5; a weak D match, TRBD1 (5 bases). The CDR3 runs 14 residues. The V end was cut by 5 bases, the J end by 7 bases, with 17 bases between. In germline, CDR1 is SGHTA, CDR2 FQGNSA. DNA for the CDR3: TGTGCCAGCAGCCAAGGCCGAGCCCAGGGGACCCAGTACTTC. Its translation: CASSQGRAQGTQYF.